The next 5 T cell receptor beta chains were all read from a single sample in a study of T cell responses to AZD1222 COVID-19 vaccine. The data were produced by immunoSEQ multiplex PCR, yet TCRdb's version contains in-frame clones alone and is incomplete. The sample lists around 250,000 clones; approximately 93% were seen once. The sequencing here drew on peripheral blood, taken on day 0 of AZD1222 vaccination. The receptors here all came from an adult in good health.

This chain links TRBV5-1 with TRBJ1-6; 7 nucleotides line up with TRBD1. CDR1 and CDR2 from the germline V gene are SGHRS and YFSETQ. The CDR3 totals 14 residues. V trimming: 4 bases; J trimming: 8 bases; junction bases outside the gene matches: 6. CDR3 DNA: TGCGCCAGCAGCCAGGGGGGGGCCTATTCACCCCTCCACTTT. Translation: CASSQGGAYSPLHF. Supplemented by reference TRBV5-1 and TRBJ1-6, the full variable domain reads KAGVTQTPRYLIKTRGQQVTLSCSPISGHRSVSWYQQTPGQGLQFLFEYFSETQRNKGNFPGRFSGRQFSNSRSEMNVSTLELGDSALYLCASSQGGAYSPLHFGNGTRLTVT.

The V and J genes are TRBV7-8 and TRBJ2-3; possibly TRBD1 or TRBD2 for D (5 bases each). The CDR3 length is 18 residues. Germline-derived CDR1 and CDR2 are SGHVS and FQNEAQ. V was cut by 4 bases and J by 6 bases, with 26 bases left in between. CDR3 in DNA: TGTGCCAGCAGCTCCCCCGCCTTTCGGGGCCCACATATCGATACGCAGTATTTT. Residues: CASSSPAFRGPHIDTQYF. The variable domain in full, with the rest retrieved from reference TRBV7-8 and TRBJ2-3, is GAGVSQSPRYKVAKRGQDVALRCDPISGHVSLFWYQQALGQGPEFLTYFQNEAQLDKSGLPSDRFFAERPEGSVSTLKIQRTQQEDSAVYLCASSSPAFRGPHIDTQYFGPGTRLTVL.

In its sample, this clone was seen a few times. The rearrangement links TRBV15 to TRBJ1-2; D ambiguous. The CDR3 covers 14 residues. With 3 bases removed from V and 5 bases from J, the gap between germline ends came to 13 bases. The germline V gene encodes CDR1 LNHNV and CDR2 YYDKDF (reference sequence). The CDR3 region is CATSSGGFGYGYTF. For the CDR3, the DNA is TGTGCCACCAGCAGCGGTGGGTTCGGGTATGGCTACACCTTC.

The chain has TRBV7-9 and TRBJ1-4; D is unclear. Germline loops: CDR1 SEHNR, CDR2 FQNEAQ (reference sequence). The CDR3 covers 16 residues. Between the trimmed V and J ends, which lost 2 bases and 4 bases, there was a span of 14 bases. The CDR3 DNA is TGTGCCAGCAGCTTAAGCATGGACCGAAGTAATGAAAAACTGTTTTTT. Amino acid sequence: CASSLSMDRSNEKLFF.

This chain uses TRBV7-9 with TRBJ2-2; D might be TRBD2 (6 bases). The CDR3 sequence is 13 residues long. Trimming pared 8 bases from V and 1 base from J, leaving 8 bases between. Germline CDR1 is SEHNR and CDR2 is FQNEAQ (reference sequence). CDR3 residues: CASHGGNTGELFF. CDR3 DNA: TGTGCCAGCCACGGGGGGAACACCGGGGAGCTGTTTTTT. The full variable domain, rest sourced from reference TRBV7-9 and TRBJ2-2, is DTGVSQNPRHKITKRGQNVTFRCDPISEHNRLYWYRQTLGQGPEFLTYFQNEAQLEKSRLLSDRFSAERPKGSFSTLEIQRTEQGDSAMYLCASHGGNTGELFFGEGSRLTVL.